This T cell receptor (beta chain) derives from a study of blood T cell repertoires in COVID-19. Study information: Researchers got acute and convalescent COVID-19 samples from the United States, Italy and Spain.

Seattle patient enrollment occurred during active infection, with longitudinal follow-up thereafter. Authors' processing steps: Estimates of nucleated cell counts were drawn from the amplification of reference gene primers. Here immunoSEQ multiplex PCR was the method, and the copy in TCRdb shows in-frame clones only, minus some. Clone size and the V and J calls come from that table; the DNA yielded D and trimming. The data hold approximately 290,000 clones, with over 75% observed a single time. This clone was recorded a few times. The CDR3 loop spans 13 amino acids. V lost 9 bases, J lost 4 bases, and 11 bases lay in between. From germline, CDR1 is KGHDR and CDR2 SFDVKD.

The V gene is TRBV24-1, the J gene TRBJ2-2; no clear D gene. The source material was peripheral blood. This sequence originates from a human donor with COVID-19, enrolled during active disease. The donor label of this sample is uncertain. This CDR3 is CATRGYSTGELFF. The CDR3 DNA sequence: TGTGCCACCCGTGGGTACAGCACCGGGGAGCTGTTTTTT.